The 16 T cell receptor beta chains in this list originate from one sample, sequenced in a study of blood T cell repertoires in COVID-19. The data were produced by immunoSEQ multiplex PCR, yet TCRdb's version contains in-frame clones alone and is incomplete. Among over 200,000 clones listed, 92% were seen once. Material: peripheral blood. These TCRs come from a man between 60 and 75 years old with COVID-19, enrolled during active disease.

CDR3 amino acids: CASSQDRYSGNTIYF. CDR3 DNA: TGTGCCAGCAGCCAGGACAGGTACTCTGGAAACACCATATATTTT. V usage is TRBV6-5 and J usage is TRBJ1-3; TRBD1 matches at 7 bases. CDR3 length equals 15 residues. The trim removed 6 bases at V and 0 bases at J, leaving 5 bases unmatched. Looked up from germline, CDR1 is MNHEY and CDR2 is SVGAGI.

The chain employs TRBV18 and TRBJ2-7; possible D gene TRBD1, 7 bases. The CDR3 contains 16 residues. CDR1 KGHSH and CDR2 LQKENI come from the germline V gene. Trimming cost V 2 bases and J 3 bases, with 17 bases left between them. DNA of the CDR3: TGTGCCAGCTCACCAGTAACAGGGGTCGGGGGCTACGAGCAGTACTTC. This gives the protein CASSPVTGVGGYEQYF.

V gene TRBV4-3 combines with J gene TRBJ2-1, with TRBD2 matching 13 bases. The CDR3 has 18 residues. V lost 4 bases to trimming and J lost 9 bases; unmatched junction nucleotides: 15. CDR1 and CDR2 from the germline V gene are LGHNA and YSLEER. CDR3 region: CASSPKTQTSGRWGEQFF. In DNA form, the CDR3 reads TGCGCCAGCAGCCCGAAGACCCAGACTAGCGGGAGGTGGGGTGAGCAGTTCTTC.

Note on this clone: Other DNA sequences from this sample encode an identical CDR3 as well. The chain has TRBV29-1 and TRBJ2-2; tentatively, D is TRBD2 (5 bases). The V and J ends lost 6 bases and 5 bases respectively, with 10 bases between them. Per germline, CDR1 SQVTM and CDR2 ANQGSEA. The length of the CDR3 is 12 residues. CDR3 loop: CSVRPGTGELFF. For the CDR3, the DNA is TGCAGCGTCCGGCCGGGGACCGGGGAGCTGTTTTTT.

This chain joins TRBV27 and TRBJ2-6; weak D call: TRBD1 (6 bases). The V end lost 1 base, the J end lost 0 bases, and 19 bases lay between the germline ends. Germline lookup yields CDR1 MNHEY and CDR2 SMNVEV (reference sequence). The CDR3 loop spans 20 amino acids. This CDR3 reads CASSLFMAGAPSSGANVLTF. The CDR3 region has the DNA TGTGCCAGCAGTTTATTTATGGCAGGGGCTCCTAGCTCTGGGGCCAACGTCCTGACTTTC.

The chain uses TRBV7-3 and TRBJ1-1; 7 bases map to TRBD1. With V trimmed by 5 bases and J by 3 bases, 3 bases remained unmatched. CDR1 SGHTA and CDR2 FQGTGA come from the germline V gene. The CDR3 totals 13 residues. For the CDR3, the DNA is TGTGCCAGCAGCCCAGGGACAGACACTGAAGCTTTCTTT. Translation gives CASSPGTDTEAFF.

CDR3 in amino acids: CASSPPAGGTGELFF. The CDR3 DNA reads as TGCGCCAGCAGCCCCCCCGCAGGGGGGACCGGGGAGCTGTTTTTT. This chain connects TRBV4-1 to TRBJ2-2; a weak D match, TRBD1 (7 bases). Trimming left V 4 bases short and J 5 bases short, with 14 bases between. Germline lookup yields CDR1 MGHRA and CDR2 YSYEKL. The CDR3 is made up of 15 amino acids.

J is TRBJ2-5 and V is TRBV5-4; D is possibly TRBD1 (5 bases). V lost 4 bases, J lost 0 bases, and 10 bases lay in between. Germline V CDR1 and CDR2: SGHNT, YYREEE (reference sequence). There are 14 residues in the CDR3. CDR3 in amino acids: CASSPGHDQETQYF. CDR3 nucleotide sequence: TGTGCCAGCAGCCCCGGACACGACCAAGAGACCCAGTACTTC.

This sequence joins TRBV19 and TRBJ2-7; D unresolved. V was cut by 7 bases and J by 6 bases, with 22 bases left in between. Per the germline V gene, CDR1 is LNHDA and CDR2 is SQIVND (reference sequence). The CDR3 covers 15 residues. The CDR3 protein is CASNPSSGSNGEQYF. The CDR3 DNA sequence: TGTGCCAGTAACCCCAGCTCCGGGTCTAACGGCGAGCAGTACTTC. Full variable domain (outside the CDR3, taken from reference TRBV19 and TRBJ2-7): DGGITQSPKYLFRKEGQNVTLSCEQNLNHDAMYWYRQDPGQGLRLIYYSQIVNDFQKGDIAEGYSVSREKKESFPLTVTSAQKNPTAFYLCASNPSSGSNGEQYFGPGTRLTVT.

The V and J genes are TRBV10-3 and TRBJ1-2; 8 nucleotides align to TRBD1. The V gene's germline CDR1 is ENHRY and CDR2 SYGVKD. V was pared by 6 bases and J by 7 bases, with 19 bases of the junction left unmatched. This CDR3 spans 17 amino acids. CDR3 coding DNA: TGTGCCATCAGCCGACAGGGGCGGTTGGATTCCAGAGGTGGCTACACCTTC. It yields the protein CAISRQGRLDSRGGYTF.

V and J are TRBV30 and TRBJ1-1; no definite D call. Germline lookup yields CDR1 GTSNPN and CDR2 SVGIG (reference sequence). This CDR3 has 12 amino acids. Trimming cost V 0 bases and J 9 bases, with 11 bases left between them. For the CDR3, the DNA is TGTGCCTGGAGTGTGAGAGGGCTAAAAGCTTTCTTT. This translates into CAWSVRGLKAFF.

This clone was seen a single time. This chain links TRBV18 with TRBJ1-5, with a tentative D call TRBD1 (5 bases). Germline loops: CDR1 KGHSH, CDR2 LQKENI. CDR3 size: 14 residues. V shed 5 bases and J shed 0 bases, with 8 bases lying between them. The CDR3 nucleotides are TGTGCCAGCTCAAGACAGAATAGCAATCAGCCCCAGCATTTT. Amino acid sequence: CASSRQNSNQPQHF.

The CDR3 nucleotides read TGTGCCAGCAGCCTTAGAGGACAGTACAATGAGCAGTTCTTC. The encoded protein is CASSLRGQYNEQFF. The V and J genes are TRBV3-1 (or the pseudogene TRBV3-2) and TRBJ2-1; D may be TRBD1 (6 bases). V lost 4 bases and J 4 bases, leaving 11 bases between the germline ends. The V gene's germline CDR1 is LGHDT and CDR2 YNNKEL (reference sequence). The CDR3 covers 14 residues.

The rearrangement links TRBV7-9 to TRBJ1-4; maybe TRBD1 (5 bases). The CDR3 has 15 residues. Germline V gene data show CDR1 as SEHNR and CDR2 as FQNEAQ (reference sequence). V lost 6 bases and J 4 bases, leaving 15 bases between the germline ends. Here the CDR3 DNA reads TGTGCCAGCAGTCTAGGAGACAGATTTAATGAAAAACTGTTTTTT. Residues: CASSLGDRFNEKLFF.

V gene TRBV4-1 combines with J gene TRBJ1-5, with 7 bases lining up with TRBD1. Trimming cost V 0 bases and J 0 bases; bases outside gene matches: 2. Germline CDR1 MGHRA, CDR2 YSYEKL. The CDR3 is 16 residues long. The CDR3 reads CASSQETGYSNQPQHF. In DNA form, the CDR3 reads TGCGCCAGCAGCCAAGAGACAGGGTATAGCAATCAGCCCCAGCATTTT.

This rearrangement joins TRBV18 to TRBJ2-3; the match to TRBD1 covers 8 bases. The V gene's germline CDR1 is KGHSH and CDR2 LQKENI. The V and J ends lost 3 bases and 7 bases, in that order; junction bases with no gene match: 12. This CDR3 has 16 amino acids. In nucleotides, the CDR3 is TGTGCCAGCTCACCCCCTTCAACACGGACAGGGAATACGCAGTATTTT. Residues: CASSPPSTRTGNTQYF. The whole variable domain, filled in from reference TRBV18 and TRBJ2-3, reads NAGVMQNPRHLVRRRGQEARLRCSPMKGHSHVYWYRQLPEEGLKFMVYLQKENIIDESGMPKERFSAEFPKEGPSILRIQQVVRGDSAAYFCASSPPSTRTGNTQYFGPGTRLTVL.